This T cell receptor (beta chain) originates from a study of CD8 T cells in ankylosing spondylitis. The CDR3 is made up of 15 amino acids. Trimming cost V 5 bases and J 6 bases, with 17 bases left between them. One entry per CDR3 protein, called by TCRdb with MiXCR from the 5' RACE reads. The sample carries around 100,000 distinct CDR3 sequences, 24% recorded once. This clonotype occurred many times. This chain uses TRBV12-3 or TRBV12-4 with TRBJ2-1; D may be TRBD1 or TRBD2 (5 bases each). The clonotype was recovered from a male donor with ankylosing spondylitis. The specimen was synovial fluid, either unsorted or a sorted T cell fraction (not recorded which). The CDR3 protein is CASSIAVGELNEQFF. In nucleotides, the CDR3 is TGTGCCAGCAGTATTGCGGTGGGGGAACTCAATGAGCAGTTCTTC.